The 23 T cell receptor beta chains below all came from one sample that was sequenced in a study of CD8 T cells in ankylosing spondylitis. TCRdb reanalysed the 5' RACE reads using MiXCR and keeps one entry per CDR3 protein. This repertoire shows some 130,000 distinct CDR3 sequences, 7% to 10% found once; its top ten account for under 7.5%. Sequencing was performed on synovial fluid, either unsorted or a sorted T cell fraction (not recorded which). The receptors stem from a male donor with ankylosing spondylitis.

This clonotype was observed many times. The V and J genes are TRBV27 and TRBJ1-2; D is ambiguous. The V end lost 3 bases, the J end lost 8 bases, and 16 bases lay between the germline ends. Germline V gives CDR1 MNHEY, CDR2 SMNVEV (reference sequence). CDR3 length: 14 amino acids. The CDR3 region is CASSLRNEGGGYTF. CDR3 bases: TGTGCCAGCAGTTTGAGGAACGAAGGAGGGGGCTACACCTTC.

This clonotype was observed many times. The rearrangement uses TRBV24-1 and TRBJ2-1; tentatively, D is TRBD1 (5 bases). Germline V gene lookup returns CDR1 KGHDR and CDR2 SFDVKD. The CDR3 runs 18 residues. V gave up 4 bases and J gave up 0 bases, with 18 bases separating them. For the CDR3, the DNA is TGTGCCACCAGTGACCGTGACAGATTTATTAGCTCCTACAATGAGCAGTTCTTC. It translates to CATSDRDRFISSYNEQFF.

The chain links TRBV20-1 to TRBJ1-2, with TRBD1 matching 7 bases. In germline, CDR1 is DFQATT, CDR2 SNEGSKA (reference sequence). The CDR3 is made up of 13 amino acids. With V trimmed by 8 bases and J by 3 bases, 9 bases remained unmatched. The CDR3 sequence: CSPQGGSYYGYTF. The CDR3 coding sequence is TGCAGTCCCCAAGGGGGCAGTTACTATGGCTACACCTTC.

This clonotype was counted ten times or more. The chain has TRBV7-2 and TRBJ1-1, with D possibly being TRBD1 (6 bases). The CDR3 consists of 16 residues. Germline CDR1 is SGHTA and CDR2 is FQGNSA. Trimming removed 4 bases at V and 4 bases at J, with 19 bases between. CDR3 protein: CASSYRQVKDVTEAFF. DNA of the CDR3: TGTGCCAGCAGCTACCGACAGGTAAAGGACGTCACTGAAGCTTTCTTT. The whole variable domain, remainder taken from reference TRBV7-2 and TRBJ1-1, is GAGVSQSPSNKVTEKGKDVELRCDPISGHTALYWYRQSLGQGLEFLIYFQGNSAPDKSGLPSDRFSAERTGGSVSTLTIQRTQQEDSAVYLCASSYRQVKDVTEAFFGQGTRLTVV.

In its sample, this clonotype was seen a few times. The chain links TRBV6-5 to TRBJ2-1; no definite D call. Germline V CDR1 and CDR2: MNHEY, SVGAGI. With 4 bases removed from V and 7 bases from J, the gap between germline ends came to 11 bases. The CDR3 length is 13 residues. The CDR3 DNA follows: TGTGCCAGCAGTTCCCAAGGATCGAATGAGCAGTTCTTC. It codes for CASSSQGSNEQFF.

This clonotype has ten or more counts. The chain has TRBV28 and TRBJ2-1, with a weak D call TRBD1 (6 bases). Per germline, CDR1 MDHEN and CDR2 SYDVKM. The V and J ends lost 5 bases and 8 bases respectively, with 16 bases between them. This CDR3 has 14 residues. CDR3 nucleotide sequence: TGTGCCAGCAGTCCGTACAGGGATGTACATGAGCAGTTCTTC. This sequence encodes CASSPYRDVHEQFF.

In this sample, this clonotype turned up a few times. This sequence joins TRBV12-3 or TRBV12-4 and TRBJ2-3; D remains ambiguous. V was cut by 2 bases and J by 4 bases, with 7 bases left in between. There are 13 residues in the CDR3. For the CDR3, the DNA is TGTGCCAGCAGTTTAATAGGGTCAGATACGCAGTATTTT. Amino acids: CASSLIGSDTQYF.

A few counts support this clonotype. The chain couples TRBV11-2 to TRBJ1-1, with D possibly TRBD1 on 5 matching bases. V gave up 5 bases and J gave up 6 bases, with 22 bases separating them. Germline loops: CDR1 SGHAT, CDR2 FQNNGV. The CDR3 is made up of 16 amino acids. In DNA, the CDR3 is TGTGCCAGCAGCCCCACTAACGGGGACTGGGGCTCTGAAGCTTTCTTT. Protein product: CASSPTNGDWGSEAFF.

The table lists this clonotype with a few counts. The chain combines TRBV24-1 with TRBJ2-3; D is uncertain. The V gene's germline CDR1 is KGHDR and CDR2 SFDVKD. V was cut by 5 bases and J by 0 bases, with 11 bases left in between. The CDR3 has 15 residues. CDR3: CATSGGTFSTDTQYF. The DNA for the CDR3 is TGTGCCACCAGTGGAGGAACATTTAGCACAGATACGCAGTATTTT.

The J gene is TRBJ1-3, the V gene TRBV29-1, with a possible D match to TRBD1 (5 bases). Germline CDR1 is SQVTM and CDR2 is ANQGSEA. Trimming took 0 bases from V and 0 from J, leaving 15 bases between them. The CDR3 is made up of 17 amino acids. In DNA form, the CDR3 reads TGCAGCGTTGAAGATTTTTACCCTGACAGCTCTGGAAACACCATATATTTT. It specifies CSVEDFYPDSSGNTIYF.

This clonotype was recorded many times. This sequence joins TRBV6-1 and TRBJ1-3; 9 bases map to TRBD1. CDR1 is MNHNS, CDR2 SASEGT, per germline. CDR3 size: 16 residues. J was trimmed by 0 bases and V by 6 bases; bases with no gene match: 6. CDR3 sequence: CASSRTGARSGNTIYF. The DNA for the CDR3 is TGTGCCAGCAGCCGGACAGGGGCCCGCTCTGGAAACACCATATATTTT.

The chain joins TRBV6-2 or TRBV6-3 to TRBJ2-7; 10 bases match TRBD1. CDR1 is MNHEY and CDR2 is SVGEGT in the germline V gene. The CDR3 length is 17 residues. After removal of 7 bases from V and 4 bases from J, the junction contained 16 bases not matched to a gene. The CDR3 region is CASNRQGAWRARYEQYF. CDR3 nucleotide sequence: TGTGCCAGCAACAGACAGGGGGCTTGGCGGGCGCGTTACGAGCAGTACTTC.

This clonotype has more than one count but fewer than ten. The V gene is TRBV27, the J gene TRBJ2-1; 9 bases line up with TRBD2. The CDR3 length is 16 residues. Germline trimming cut 8 bases from V and 8 bases from J; bases unmatched to any gene: 16. Germline loops: CDR1 MNHEY, CDR2 SMNVEV (reference sequence). The CDR3 region is CASLSRTSVGRHEQFF. The DNA for the CDR3 is TGTGCCAGCCTGTCCCGGACTAGCGTCGGGAGACATGAGCAGTTCTTC.

This clonotype was observed a few times. The rearrangement uses TRBV5-8 and TRBJ2-7; D is possibly TRBD2 (6 bases). V lost 4 bases and J lost 9, with 14 bases in between. The CDR3 runs 12 residues. Looked up from germline, CDR1 is SGHTS and CDR2 is YDEGEE. The CDR3 loop reads CASSASWGGQYF. The CDR3, as DNA: TGTGCCAGCAGCGCCTCTTGGGGAGGGCAGTACTTC. Full variable domain (missing parts from reference TRBV5-8 and TRBJ2-7): EAGVTQSPTHLIKTRGQQATLRCSPISGHTSVYWYQQALGLGLQFLLWYDEGEERNRGNFPPRFSGRQFPNYSSELNVNALELEDSALYLCASSASWGGQYFGPGTRLTVT.

This clonotype was picked up many times. This sequence joins TRBV7-6 and TRBJ1-1; D is unclear. Germline V gene data show CDR1 as SGHVS and CDR2 as FNYEAQ. The CDR3 sequence is 14 residues long. Trimming left V 2 bases short and J 1 base short, with 8 bases between. The CDR3 region has the DNA TGTGCCAGCAGCTTAATGACGGGGAACACTGAAGCTTTCTTT. Its protein is CASSLMTGNTEAFF.

In its sample, this clonotype was seen many times. This chain uses TRBV5-4 with TRBJ2-1; 9 bases are a match to TRBD2. This CDR3 comprises 15 residues. Germline CDR1 and CDR2: SGHNT and YYREEE (reference sequence). V gave up 1 base and J gave up 1 base; unmatched junction bases: 0. DNA for the CDR3: TGTGCCAGCAGCTTGCTAGCGGGGTCCTACAATGAGCAGTTCTTC. It yields the protein CASSLLAGSYNEQFF.

The chain recombines TRBV23-1 with TRBJ1-2; no clear D gene. TRBV23-1 is flagged as an ORF with uncertain function. This CDR3 has 14 amino acids. V shed 0 bases and J shed 7 bases, with 12 bases lying between them. Written as DNA, the CDR3 is TGCGCCAGCAGTCAATCATACTGGGATCGTGGCTACACCTTC. Its protein is CASSQSYWDRGYTF.

This clonotype was counted many times. The chain is built from TRBV20-1 and TRBJ1-3, with a tentative D call TRBD1 (5 bases). Germline CDR1 and CDR2: DFQATT and SNEGSKA (reference sequence). The CDR3 spans 15 residues. V lost 5 bases and J lost 0, with 14 bases in between. The CDR3 sequence is CSAGDDGTSGNTIYF. CDR3 nucleotide sequence: TGCAGTGCTGGGGATGATGGGACCTCTGGAAACACCATATATTTT.

V usage is TRBV5-5 and J usage is TRBJ2-7; 7 positions agree with TRBD1. The CDR3 sequence is 15 residues long. V lost 2 bases and J lost 2; bases outside the gene matches: 7. Germline V gene sequence: CDR1 SGHKS, CDR2 YYEKEE (reference sequence). CDR3 nucleotides: TGTGCCAGCAGCTTACGTTCTCAGGGGGCCTACGAGCAGTACTTC. Protein sequence: CASSLRSQGAYEQYF. Complete variable domain (other parts from reference TRBV5-5 and TRBJ2-7): DAGVTQSPTHLIKTRGQQVTLRCSPISGHKSVSWYQQVLGQGPQFIFQYYEKEERGRGNFPDRFSARQFPNYSSELNVNALLLGDSALYLCASSLRSQGAYEQYFGPGTRLTVT.

This clonotype was counted ten times or more. This chain uses TRBV12-3 or TRBV12-4 with TRBJ2-2; D might be TRBD1 or TRBD2, each matching 7 bases. The CDR3 is 16 amino acids. V was pared by 5 bases and J by 6 bases, with 19 bases between. The CDR3 DNA sequence: TGTGCCAGCAGTCCCCGCTCGACAGGGAGGGCCGGGGAGCTGTTTTTT. It codes for CASSPRSTGRAGELFF.

This clonotype was seen ten or more times. This chain uses TRBV7-6 with TRBJ1-6; D possibly corresponds to TRBD1 (6 bases). Looked up from germline, CDR1 is SGHVS and CDR2 is FNYEAQ. The CDR3 covers 14 residues. V dropped 1 base and J dropped 5 bases, with 6 bases sitting between them. The CDR3 DNA reads as TGTGCCAGCAGCTTAGGGACAGATAATTCACCCCTCCACTTT. It specifies CASSLGTDNSPLHF.

This clonotype was recorded once. One end of the junction does not line up with germline, which may come from a read error. This CDR3 reads CASSPGQGALF. CDR3 DNA sequence: TGTGCCAGCTCACCCGGACAGGGGGCGCTTTTC. V and J are TRBV18 and TRBJ2-7, with 11 bases lining up with TRBD1. This CDR3 has 11 amino acids. Germline values: CDR1 KGHSH, CDR2 LQKENI.

This clonotype occurred many times. This chain joins TRBV6-5 and TRBJ1-2; a possible D gene is TRBD1 (6 bases). Germline CDR1 is MNHEY and CDR2 is SVGAGI. The CDR3 runs 14 residues. V dropped 4 bases and J dropped 4 bases, with 13 bases sitting between them. Here the CDR3 DNA reads TGTGCCAGCAGTTGGGGGGGGGCTCTCTATGGCTACACCTTC. It is translated as CASSWGGALYGYTF.